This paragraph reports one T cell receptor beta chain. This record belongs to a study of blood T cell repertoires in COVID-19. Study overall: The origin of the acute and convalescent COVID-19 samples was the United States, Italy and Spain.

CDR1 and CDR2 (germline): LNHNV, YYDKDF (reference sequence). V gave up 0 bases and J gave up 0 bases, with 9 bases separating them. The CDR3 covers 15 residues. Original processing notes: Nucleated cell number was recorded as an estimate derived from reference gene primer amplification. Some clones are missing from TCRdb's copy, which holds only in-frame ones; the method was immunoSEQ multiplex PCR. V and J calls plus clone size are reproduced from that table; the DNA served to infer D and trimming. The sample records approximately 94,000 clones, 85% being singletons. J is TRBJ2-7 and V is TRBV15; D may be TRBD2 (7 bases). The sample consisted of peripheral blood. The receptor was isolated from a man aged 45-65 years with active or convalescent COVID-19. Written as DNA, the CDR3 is TGTGCCACCAGCAGAGATCGGGGGGCCTCCTACGAGCAGTACTTC. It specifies CATSRDRGASYEQYF.